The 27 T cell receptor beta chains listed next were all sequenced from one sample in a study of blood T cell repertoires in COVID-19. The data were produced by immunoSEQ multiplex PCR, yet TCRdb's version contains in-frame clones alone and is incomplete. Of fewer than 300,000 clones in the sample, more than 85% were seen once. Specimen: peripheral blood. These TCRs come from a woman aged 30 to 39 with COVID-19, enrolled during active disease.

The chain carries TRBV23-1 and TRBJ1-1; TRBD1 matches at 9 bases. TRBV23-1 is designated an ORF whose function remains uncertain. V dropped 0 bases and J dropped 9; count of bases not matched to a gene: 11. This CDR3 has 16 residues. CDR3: CASSQSRDRADLQAFF. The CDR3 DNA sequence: TGCGCCAGCAGTCAATCTCGGGACAGGGCGGACCTTCAAGCTTTCTTT.

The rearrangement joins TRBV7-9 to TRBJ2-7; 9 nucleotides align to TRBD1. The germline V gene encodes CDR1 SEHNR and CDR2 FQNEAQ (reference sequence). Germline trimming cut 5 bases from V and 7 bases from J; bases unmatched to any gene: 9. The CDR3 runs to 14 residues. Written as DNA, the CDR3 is TGTGCCAGCAGCCGGGGACAGGGTGCGGGGGAGCAGTACTTC. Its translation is CASSRGQGAGEQYF. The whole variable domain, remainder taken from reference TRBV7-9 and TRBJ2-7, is DTGVSQNPRHKITKRGQNVTFRCDPISEHNRLYWYRQTLGQGPEFLTYFQNEAQLEKSRLLSDRFSAERPKGSFSTLEIQRTEQGDSAMYLCASSRGQGAGEQYFGPGTRLTVT.

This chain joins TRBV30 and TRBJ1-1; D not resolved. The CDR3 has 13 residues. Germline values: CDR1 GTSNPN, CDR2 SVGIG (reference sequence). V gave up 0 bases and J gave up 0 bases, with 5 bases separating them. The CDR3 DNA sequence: TGTGCCTGGAGTGTTATCTTGAACACTGAAGCTTTCTTT. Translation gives CAWSVILNTEAFF.

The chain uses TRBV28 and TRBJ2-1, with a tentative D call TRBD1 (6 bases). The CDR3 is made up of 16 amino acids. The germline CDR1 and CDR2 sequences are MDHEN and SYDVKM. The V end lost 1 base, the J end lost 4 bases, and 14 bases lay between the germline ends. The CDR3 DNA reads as TGTGCCAGCAGTTTATCCCCAGGGGATCCTTACAATGAGCAGTTCTTC. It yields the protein CASSLSPGDPYNEQFF.

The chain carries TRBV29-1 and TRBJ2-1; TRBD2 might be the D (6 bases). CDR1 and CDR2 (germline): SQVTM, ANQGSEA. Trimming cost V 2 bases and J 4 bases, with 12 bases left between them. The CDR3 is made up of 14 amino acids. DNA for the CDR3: TGCAGCGTTGAAAGGGCGGGACTGTACAATGAGCAGTTCTTC. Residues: CSVERAGLYNEQFF.

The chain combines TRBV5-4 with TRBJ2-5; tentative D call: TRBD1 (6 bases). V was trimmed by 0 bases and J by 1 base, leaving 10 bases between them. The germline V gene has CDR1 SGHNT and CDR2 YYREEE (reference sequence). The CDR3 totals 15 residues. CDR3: CASSLGADSQETQYF. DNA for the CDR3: TGTGCCAGCAGCTTGGGGGCGGACAGCCAAGAGACCCAGTACTTC.

CDR3 coding DNA: TGTGCCAGCAACGGATTAGCTGAGACCCAGTACTTC. Encoded protein: CASNGLAETQYF. J is TRBJ2-5 and V is TRBV11-2; no firm D call. This CDR3 is built from 12 residues. Looked up from germline, CDR1 is SGHAT and CDR2 is FQNNGV. Between the trimmed V and J ends, which lost 7 bases and 5 bases, there was a span of 11 bases.

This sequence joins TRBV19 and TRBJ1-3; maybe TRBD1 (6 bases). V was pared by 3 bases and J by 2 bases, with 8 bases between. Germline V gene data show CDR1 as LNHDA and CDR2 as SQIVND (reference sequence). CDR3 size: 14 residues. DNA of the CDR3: TGTGCCAGTAGTATCTCAGGGGCTGGAAACACCATATATTTT. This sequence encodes CASSISGAGNTIYF.

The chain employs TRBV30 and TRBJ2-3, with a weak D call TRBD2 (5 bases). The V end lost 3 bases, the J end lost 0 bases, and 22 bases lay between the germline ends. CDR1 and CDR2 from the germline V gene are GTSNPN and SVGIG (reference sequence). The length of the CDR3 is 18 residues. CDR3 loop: CAWRLPVVREASTDTQYF. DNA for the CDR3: TGTGCCTGGAGACTACCGGTTGTCCGGGAAGCCAGCACAGATACGCAGTATTTT.

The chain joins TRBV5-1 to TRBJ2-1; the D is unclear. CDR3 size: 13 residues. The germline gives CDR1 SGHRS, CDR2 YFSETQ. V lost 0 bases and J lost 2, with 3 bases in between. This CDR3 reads CASSLDTYNEQFF. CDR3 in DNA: TGCGCCAGCAGCTTGGATACCTACAATGAGCAGTTCTTC.

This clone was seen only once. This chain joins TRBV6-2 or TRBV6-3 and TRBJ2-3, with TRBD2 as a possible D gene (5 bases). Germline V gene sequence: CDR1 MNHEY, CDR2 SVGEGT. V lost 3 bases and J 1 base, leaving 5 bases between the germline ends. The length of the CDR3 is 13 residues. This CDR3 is CASSYSGTDTQYF. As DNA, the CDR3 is TGTGCCAGCAGTTATAGCGGCACAGATACGCAGTATTTT.

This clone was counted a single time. The CDR3 sequence: CATSPKDGQPLNQPQHF. The CDR3 nucleotides are TGTGCCACCAGTCCGAAGGACGGACAGCCTTTGAATCAGCCCCAGCATTTT. The chain combines TRBV15 with TRBJ1-5; a weak D match, TRBD1 (6 bases). Germline V gives CDR1 LNHNV, CDR2 YYDKDF (reference sequence). This CDR3 has 17 residues. V lost 6 bases and J lost 4, with 22 bases in between. Using reference TRBV15 and TRBJ1-5 for the parts outside the CDR3, the full variable domain is DAMVIQNPRYQVTQFGKPVTLSCSQTLNHNVMYWYQQKSSQAPKLLFHYYDKDFNNEADTPDNFQSRRPNTSFCFLDIRSPGLGDTAMYLCATSPKDGQPLNQPQHFGDGTRLSIL.

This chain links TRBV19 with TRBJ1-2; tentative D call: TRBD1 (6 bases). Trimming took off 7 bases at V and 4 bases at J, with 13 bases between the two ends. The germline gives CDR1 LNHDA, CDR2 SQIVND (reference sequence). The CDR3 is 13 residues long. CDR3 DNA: TGTGCCAGTACCTTGGACAGATTCTATGGCTACACCTTC. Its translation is CASTLDRFYGYTF.

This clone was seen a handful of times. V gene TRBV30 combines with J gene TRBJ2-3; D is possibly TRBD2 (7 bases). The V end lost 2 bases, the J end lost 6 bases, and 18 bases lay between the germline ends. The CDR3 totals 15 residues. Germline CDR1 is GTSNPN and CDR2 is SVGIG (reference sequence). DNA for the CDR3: TGTGCCTGGAGTCGGGGGGCTGGGACCCCGGATACGCAGTATTTT. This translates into CAWSRGAGTPDTQYF. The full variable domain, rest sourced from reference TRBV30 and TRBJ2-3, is SQTIHQWPATLVQPVGSPLSLECTVEGTSNPNLYWYRQAAGRGLQLLFYSVGIGQISSEVPQNLSASRPQDRQFILSSKKLLLSDSGFYLCAWSRGAGTPDTQYFGPGTRLTVL.

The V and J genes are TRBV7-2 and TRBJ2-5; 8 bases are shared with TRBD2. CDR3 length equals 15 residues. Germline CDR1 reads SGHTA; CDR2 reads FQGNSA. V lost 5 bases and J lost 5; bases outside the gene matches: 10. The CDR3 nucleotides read TGTGCCAGCAGCCTCTCCGGGAGGGCCGATGAGACCCAGTACTTC. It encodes CASSLSGRADETQYF.

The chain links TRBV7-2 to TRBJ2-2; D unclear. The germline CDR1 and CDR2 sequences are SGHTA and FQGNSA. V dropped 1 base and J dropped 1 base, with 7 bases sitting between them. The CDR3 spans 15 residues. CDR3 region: CASSLGAGNTGELFF. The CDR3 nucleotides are TGTGCCAGCAGCTTAGGCGCAGGGAACACCGGGGAGCTGTTTTTT.

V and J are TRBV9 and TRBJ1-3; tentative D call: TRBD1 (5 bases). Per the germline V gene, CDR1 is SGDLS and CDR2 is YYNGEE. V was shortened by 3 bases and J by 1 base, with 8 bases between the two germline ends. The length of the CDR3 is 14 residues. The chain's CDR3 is CASSAGTSGNTIYF. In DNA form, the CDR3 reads TGTGCCAGCAGCGCCGGGACTTCTGGAAACACCATATATTTT. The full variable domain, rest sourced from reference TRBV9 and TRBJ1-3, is DSGVTQTPKHLITATGQRVTLRCSPRSGDLSVYWYQQSLDQGLQFLIQYYNGEERAKGNILERFSAQQFPDLHSELNLSSLELGDSALYFCASSAGTSGNTIYFGEGSWLTVV.

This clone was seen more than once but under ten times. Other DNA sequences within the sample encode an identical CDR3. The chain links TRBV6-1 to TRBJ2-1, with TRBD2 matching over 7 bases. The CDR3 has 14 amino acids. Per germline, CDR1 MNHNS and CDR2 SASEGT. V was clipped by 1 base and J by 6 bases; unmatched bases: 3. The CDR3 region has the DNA TGTGCCAGCAGTGAAGGACTAGCTAGCAATGAGCAGTTCTTC. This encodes CASSEGLASNEQFF.

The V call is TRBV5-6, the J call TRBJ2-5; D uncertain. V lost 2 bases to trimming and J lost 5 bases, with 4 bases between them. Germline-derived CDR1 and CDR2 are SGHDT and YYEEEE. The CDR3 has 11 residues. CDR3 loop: CASSLEETQYF. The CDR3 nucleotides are TGTGCCAGCAGCTTAGAGGAGACCCAGTACTTC.

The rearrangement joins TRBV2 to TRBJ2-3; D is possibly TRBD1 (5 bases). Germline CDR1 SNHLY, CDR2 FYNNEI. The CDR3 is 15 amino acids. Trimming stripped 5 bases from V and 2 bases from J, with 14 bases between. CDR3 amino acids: CASSQTAYFTDTQYF. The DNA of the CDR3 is TGTGCCAGCAGTCAGACAGCCTATTTCACAGATACGCAGTATTTT.

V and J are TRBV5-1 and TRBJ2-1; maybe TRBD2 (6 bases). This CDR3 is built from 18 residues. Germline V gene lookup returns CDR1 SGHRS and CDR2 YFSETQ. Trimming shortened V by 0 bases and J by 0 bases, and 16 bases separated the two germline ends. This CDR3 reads CASSLVGSGISSYNEQFF. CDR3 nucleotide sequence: TGCGCCAGCAGCTTGGTCGGTAGCGGCATCAGCTCCTACAATGAGCAGTTCTTC.

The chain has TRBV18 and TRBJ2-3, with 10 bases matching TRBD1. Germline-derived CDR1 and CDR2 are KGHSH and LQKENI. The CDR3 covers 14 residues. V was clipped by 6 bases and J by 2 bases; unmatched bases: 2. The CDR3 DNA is TGTGCCAGCTCCGGACAGGGGGTCACAGATACGCAGTATTTT. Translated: CASSGQGVTDTQYF.

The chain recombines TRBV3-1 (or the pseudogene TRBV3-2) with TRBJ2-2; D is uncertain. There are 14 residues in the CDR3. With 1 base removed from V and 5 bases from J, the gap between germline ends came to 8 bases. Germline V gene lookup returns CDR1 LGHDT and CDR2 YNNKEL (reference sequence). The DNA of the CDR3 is TGTGCCAGCAGCCAAGTCTTAGCAACCGGGGAGCTGTTTTTT. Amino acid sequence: CASSQVLATGELFF.

The CDR3 DNA reads TGTGCCAGCGCTACTATGGGCAATCAGCCCCAGCATTTT. Amino acids: CASATMGNQPQHF. The rearrangement joins TRBV12-3 or TRBV12-4 to TRBJ1-5; D gene uncertain. Trimming shortened V by 8 bases and J by 2 bases, and 10 bases separated the two germline ends. This CDR3 comprises 13 residues.

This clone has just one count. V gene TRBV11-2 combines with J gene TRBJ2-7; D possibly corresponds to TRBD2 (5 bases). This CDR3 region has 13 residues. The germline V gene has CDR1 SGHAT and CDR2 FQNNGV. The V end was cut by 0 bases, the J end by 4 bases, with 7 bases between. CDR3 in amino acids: CASSLDPGYEQYF. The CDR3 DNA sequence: TGTGCCAGCAGCTTAGATCCGGGATACGAGCAGTACTTC.

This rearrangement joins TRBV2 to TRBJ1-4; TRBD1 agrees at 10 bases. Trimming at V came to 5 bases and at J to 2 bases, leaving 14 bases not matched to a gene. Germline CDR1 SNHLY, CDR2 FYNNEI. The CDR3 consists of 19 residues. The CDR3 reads CASSPIGTGAAVTNEKLFF. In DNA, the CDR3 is TGTGCCAGCAGTCCTATAGGGACAGGGGCCGCCGTTACTAATGAAAAACTGTTTTTT.

The chain's CDR3 is CASCWDRVETGELFF. The CDR3 coding sequence is TGTGCCAGCTGCTGGGACAGAGTAGAGACCGGGGAGCTGTTTTTT. The rearrangement uses TRBV2 and TRBJ2-2, with 7 positions matching TRBD1. After removal of 8 bases from V and 5 bases from J, the junction contained 11 bases not matched to a gene. Germline V lookup: CDR1 SNHLY, CDR2 FYNNEI. The CDR3 spans 15 residues.